The text below deals with one TCR beta chain. Its antigen target is currently unknown. No much larger clonotype is one base removed from it; base qualities were not supplied. The cohort was made up of approximately 670 healthy bone marrow donors. Cohort members were all nominally healthy when sampled, although unrecorded immune exposures were likely present. The donor tested CMV seronegative, placing the donor among the 300 to 400 seronegative members of the cohort. A peripheral blood sample was provided by each donor, and peripheral blood mononuclear cells were used for TCR beta sequencing. The Qiagen DNeasy Blood Extraction Kit was used to extract genomic DNA from the blood cell samples. The library was obtained by the immunoSEQ multiplex PCR assay. A mixture of 60 forward primers for TCR Vbeta segments and 13 reverse primers for TCR Jbeta segments was used in the multiplex PCR. The CDR3 region of rearranged TCR beta genes was amplified from genomic DNA by a multiplex PCR assay. The amplified TCR beta libraries were sequenced on the Illumina HiSeq System as 87-base-pair reads. On the authors' methods: A later analysis counted approximately 84 million unique TCR beta chains across the 666 repertoires, and approximately 11 million of these chains were shared by at least two donors. Raw reads were error-corrected and collapsed into unique sequences with a nearest-neighbor algorithm that merged closely related sequences to remove PCR and sequencing errors. Alignment of CDR3 sequences to IMGT reference sequences was used to assign V, D and J gene segments. For a sequence to be retained, a match of at least six nucleotides was required to both a V gene segment and a J gene segment. A rearrangement counted as productive if the CDR3 had no stop codons and remained in frame with V and J, and every other rearrangement counted as non-productive. CDR3 was defined according to IMGT convention as the region running from the second conserved V-encoded cysteine to the conserved J-encoded phenylalanine. Sequences without an unambiguous match to a single V gene segment were excluded from the earlier analysis of 450 to 750 of the donors. An earlier analysis of roughly 590 of the donors called V segments functional above 56.7% productive rearrangements and segregating when the between-donor standard deviation exceeded 5%. A statistical classification framework was built for diagnosing cytomegalovirus status from the catalog of TCR beta chain sequences. V and J gene assignment, in a later analysis, came from comparing TCR nucleotide sequences with IMGT/GENE-DB human TR gene sequences. A later analysis assigned CDR3 sequences and most-parsimonious VDJ recombination scenarios with the TCRdist pipeline. In a later analysis, every TCR beta chain was defined by the combination of its CDR3 amino acid sequence and its V-gene family, and reads without a unique V-gene family were dropped. In a later analysis, 550 to 650 highly shared, low-generation-probability nucleotide sequences were removed to address suspected cross-contamination and a sequencing artifact. In a later analysis, a clonal expansion index for each public chain was calculated from normalized within-repertoire ranks of inferred template counts. In a later analysis, generation probabilities were computed with a VDJ recombination model fitted to out-of-frame rearrangements, and the resulting probabilities were checked against IGoR. In a later analysis, TCR-TCR, TCR-HLA and TCR-CMV co-occurrence was scored with hypergeometric tests, and a repertoire-size bias correction was applied to TCR pairs. To estimate false discovery rates, a later analysis permuted the HLA or CMV assignments 20 times. In a later analysis, co-occurring TCRs were grouped with DBSCAN, and TCRdist sequence similarity was added when clustering was performed within HLA-allele-positive subsets. Repertoires with fewer than 30,000 or more than 120,000 public chains were left out of co-occurrence clustering, as were about five repertoires with anomalous nucleotide sharing. Entries here come from immuneACCESS through TCRdb and include only in-frame sequences with V and J called. Some clones fail to appear in such tables; in the studies checked, an unresolved V gene covers under half of the shortfall, and the cause of the remainder is unknown. The V and J calls and clone size were taken over from that table, and D and trimming were inferred from the DNA. The sample data list some 140,000 clones, and 74% of these were observed just once. The ten most abundant clones make up roughly 2% of the sample.

The data derive from a study of cytomegalovirus exposure and HLA in healthy donors (dated by TCRdb to about 2017). General notes on the study: An earlier analysis of some 620 of the donors reported 276 Gb of sequence data and 117 million unique TCR beta sequences obtained from roughly 170 million T cells. About 300 gigabases of sequencing data and 78 million or so unique TCR sequences were included in an early release covering 550 to 800 HLA-typed donors. Of the 350 to 400 genotyped donors, 65% to 90% fell in the genetic ancestry cluster associated with self-reported Caucasian donors. The study was designed to test whether signatures of past pathogen exposure could be identified by cataloging public T cell receptors. Using immunosequencing, the study profiled T cell repertoires from 666 subjects and related those repertoires to cytomegalovirus serostatus. Besides the first cohort of 500 to 700 subjects, a separate validation cohort made up of over 95 different subjects was used. The study combined high-throughput TCR immunosequencing, statistical association of individual TCRs with disease status, and machine learning to predict cytomegalovirus infection status. A later analysis re-analyzed previously published TCR beta repertoires from approximately 670 donors and added high-resolution HLA genotyping to study TCR occurrence patterns. Rather than using new phenotypic data, the later analysis identified candidate immune exposures from TCR beta sequences and from how often those sequences occurred across donors. An earlier analysis of more than 450 of the donors used high-throughput TCR beta sequencing to judge whether each TCR beta V gene segment behaved as functional or pseudogenic. Donor age, sex, ethnicity and CMV serostatus were compiled alongside the repertoire data. A later genetic analysis took genome-wide SNP genotypes for about 55% of the 666 donors and used that subset as a discovery cohort. All discovery cohort repertoires had been generated using a single sequencing platform. Both class I and class II loci were covered by HLA typing, at four-digit resolution. The number of typed donors differed by locus: about 629-640 for A, B, C, DRB1 and DQB1; about 520 for DQA1; some 590 for DPA1; and some 470 for DPB1. A handful of DR-DQ haplotypes were treated as single units for association and clustering because of strong linkage in the cohort. Among about 410 genotyped donors of the cohort, an average of approximately 200,000 unique TCR beta nucleotide sequences was sequenced per donor, of which approximately 19% were non-productive. Results and caveats for the whole study, not just this receptor: Because counts were too low, about 15 rarely observed V segments, including chromosome 9 orphons, were left out of the earlier analysis of several hundred of the donors. In a later analysis, HLA-associated TCR beta chains were found to be more clonally expanded and to have lower generation probabilities than equally common non-associated chains. According to the authors, the approach could potentially be generalized to other disease states and immunological phenotypes. HLA typing was unavailable for some donors at each locus, so association tests used only the typed subset. A group of highly shared sequence variants was considered likely to be a technical artifact of the sequencing pipeline. A further reported finding was that TCR beta sequences accurately predicted the HLA-A and HLA-B alleles for most subjects in the first cohort. The classifier was reported to diagnose cytomegalovirus status with high specificity and sensitivity in both the original and validation cohorts. When HLA alleles, especially DR and DQ, strongly co-occurred, attributing TCR associations to individual alleles was difficult. Three of the identified cytomegalovirus-associated TCR beta chains were confirmed in vitro to be specific for cytomegalovirus antigens. Only TCR beta chains were sequenced in this cohort, and the absence of alpha or paired-chain data limited detectable features. A later genetic analysis associated a missense DCLRE1C variant with V-gene and J-gene trimming of TCR beta chains, and an independent cohort replicated the association. In a later analysis, TCR association rates were found to vary across HLA loci, with the most associated TCRs seen for DRB1 alleles and the fewest for HLA-C alleles. The 87-base-pair reads could not distinguish some IMGT-functional V segments, including TRBV6-2 and TRBV6-3, so those segments were excluded. Most TCR sequences were observed very rarely across donors, whereas some public TCRs were present in many individuals. According to a later genetic analysis, donors in an Asian-associated ancestry cluster had fewer N-insertions in productive TCRs than the roughly 700-donor mean. Several of the top co-occurrence clusters appeared to be linked to parvovirus B19, influenza, CMV and Epstein-Barr virus, according to a later analysis. A later analysis found that most CMV-associated TCR beta chains appeared HLA-restricted, with HLA associations seemingly driven largely by CMV exposure. In the study, roughly 160 TCR beta chains were listed as associated with cytomegalovirus. In an earlier analysis of some 640 of the donors, most TCR beta V segments were observed in productive rearrangements about 90% or about 30% of the time, broadly matching IMGT annotations. Specific HLA alleles were associated with about 17,000 TCR beta sequences at a false discovery rate of 0.05 in a later analysis. Immune exposure information for the cohort was limited to CMV serostatus. Linkage disequilibrium might explain the correlated functional status among segregating V segments, but an unknown experimental factor could not be ruled out. The presence/absence analyses assumed that sequencing depth was roughly uniform across donors, and that assumption may not be true.

The germline V gene specifies MNHEY as CDR1 and SVGAGI as CDR2. The germline V end is reduced by 6 bases and the J end by 6 bases; junction bases left unmatched: 3. The CDR3 holds 13 amino acids from the cysteine to the phenylalanine. CDR3 DNA is the only sequence kept; it has 39 bases, read in frame from the first base. The sequence came from a man aged 25 to 40 in good health and CMV-seronegative. The rearranged segments are TRBV6-5 and TRBJ2-1, with TRBD1 matching 9 junction bases. The sequencing input was PBMCs. The base sequence is TGTGCCAGCAGGGGACAGGGTACCAATGAGCAGTTCTTC. Translated, this is CASRGQGTNEQFF.